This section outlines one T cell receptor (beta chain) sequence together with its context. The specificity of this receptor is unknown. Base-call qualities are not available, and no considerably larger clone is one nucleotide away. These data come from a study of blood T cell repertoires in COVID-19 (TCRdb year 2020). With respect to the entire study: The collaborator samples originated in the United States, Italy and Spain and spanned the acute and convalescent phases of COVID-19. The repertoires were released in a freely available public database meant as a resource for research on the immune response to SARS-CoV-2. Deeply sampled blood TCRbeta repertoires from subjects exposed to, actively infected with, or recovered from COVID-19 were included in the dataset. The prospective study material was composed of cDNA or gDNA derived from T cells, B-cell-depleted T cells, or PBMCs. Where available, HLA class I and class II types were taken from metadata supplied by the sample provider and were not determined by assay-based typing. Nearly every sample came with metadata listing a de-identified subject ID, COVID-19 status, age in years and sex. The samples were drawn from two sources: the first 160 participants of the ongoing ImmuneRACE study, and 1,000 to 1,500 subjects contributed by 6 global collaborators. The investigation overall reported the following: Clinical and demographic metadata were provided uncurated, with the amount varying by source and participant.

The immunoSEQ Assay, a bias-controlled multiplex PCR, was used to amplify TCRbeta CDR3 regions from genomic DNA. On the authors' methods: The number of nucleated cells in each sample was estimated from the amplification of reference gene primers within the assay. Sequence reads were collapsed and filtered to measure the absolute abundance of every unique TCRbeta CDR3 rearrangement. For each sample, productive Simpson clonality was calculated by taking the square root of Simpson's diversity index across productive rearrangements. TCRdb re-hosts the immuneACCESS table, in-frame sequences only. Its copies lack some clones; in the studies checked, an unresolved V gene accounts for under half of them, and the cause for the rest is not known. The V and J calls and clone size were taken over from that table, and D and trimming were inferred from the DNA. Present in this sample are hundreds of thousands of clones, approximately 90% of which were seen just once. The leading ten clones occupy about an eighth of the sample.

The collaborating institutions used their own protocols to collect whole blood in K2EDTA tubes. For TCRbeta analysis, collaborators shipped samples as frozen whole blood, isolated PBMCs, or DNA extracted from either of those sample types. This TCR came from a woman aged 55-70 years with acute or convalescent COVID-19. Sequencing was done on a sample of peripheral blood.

The DNA is TGTGTGTGTTCTCGGGTCGGCTCTCAACCCGTGAATGAGCAGTTCTTC. Translated, it reads CVCSRVGSQPVNEQFF. The chain links TRBV28 with TRBJ2-1; no D gene can be assigned with confidence. The CDR3 contains 16 residues, cysteine and phenylalanine counted. Kept here is only the CDR3 DNA, which spans 48 bases and is read in frame from base 1. The germline V gene yields MDHEN for CDR1 and SYDVKM for CDR2.